A selection of T cell receptor beta chains follows, all from one sample in a study of control samples from healthy donors and cancer patients. Data came from immunoSEQ multiplex PCR; TCRdb stores just in-frame clones and leaves some out. Among fewer than 50,000 clones listed, approximately 94% were seen once. The material sequenced was PBMCs. All receptors derive from a man aged 25-45 years with colorectal cancer. Both conserved end residues are part of each CDR3. The D gene is left open where the match is weak. Clone size, where shown, is once, few, many, or a class for clones that have expanded.

abundance	v_gene	d_gene	j_gene	CDR3nt	CDR3aa
NA	TRBV24-1	NA	TRBJ1-1	TGTGCCACCAGTGATAGTCTGGGGGCTGAAGCTTTCTTT	CATSDSLGAEAFF
NA	TRBV6-6	NA	TRBJ1-3	TGTGCCAGCACCACCCCGACGCAGGGAAACACCATATATTTT	CASTTPTQGNTIYF
NA	TRBV5-4	TRBD1	TRBJ1-2	TGTGCCAGCAGCCAGGACAGGGACTATGGCTACACCTTC	CASSQDRDYGYTF
NA	TRBV20-1	TRBD2	TRBJ2-1	TGCAGTGCTAGTTTCCCACTAGCGGGGAGAATCTCCTACAATGAGCAGTTCTTC	CSASFPLAGRISYNEQFF
NA	TRBV27	NA	TRBJ2-5	TGTGCCAGCAGTGTTTTGGCGGGGAAGAGGGAGACCCAGTACTTC	CASSVLAGKRETQYF
NA	TRBV4-1	NA	TRBJ2-7	TGCGCCAGCAGCCAAGTCCCCAGGGGCCCGGAAACCCCGTCCTACGAGCAGTACTTC	CASSQVPRGPETPSYEQYF
NA	TRBV9	NA	TRBJ1-3	TGTGCCAGCAGCGTAATGCCGACTCCTGGAAACACCATATATTTT	CASSVMPTPGNTIYF
NA	TRBV7-9	NA	TRBJ1-1	TGTGCCAGCACTACGAGGTTGGTGAACACTGAAGCTTTCTTT	CASTTRLVNTEAFF
NA	TRBV19	NA	TRBJ2-3	TGTGCCAGTAGTATAGCAGCGCCAGGGGTCGGCACAGATACGCAGTATTTT	CASSIAAPGVGTDTQYF
once	TRBV5-5	NA	TRBJ1-1	TGTGCCAGCAGCCGATCCATCACTTCCGGGAGAATCAACACTGAAGCTTTCTTT	CASSRSITSGRINTEAFF
NA	TRBV7-2	NA	TRBJ1-1	TGTGCCAGCAGCTTAAGGTATAGGGCTGAAGCTTTCTTT	CASSLRYRAEAFF
NA	TRBV5-1	NA	TRBJ1-1	TGCGCCAGCAGCCTTATCTCGAACACTGAAGCTTTCTTT	CASSLISNTEAFF
NA	TRBV20-1	TRBD1	TRBJ2-1	TGCAGTGCTAGTTATTCTGGGACAGGGGACCCCCACCCCTACAATGAGCAGTTCTTC	CSASYSGTGDPHPYNEQFF